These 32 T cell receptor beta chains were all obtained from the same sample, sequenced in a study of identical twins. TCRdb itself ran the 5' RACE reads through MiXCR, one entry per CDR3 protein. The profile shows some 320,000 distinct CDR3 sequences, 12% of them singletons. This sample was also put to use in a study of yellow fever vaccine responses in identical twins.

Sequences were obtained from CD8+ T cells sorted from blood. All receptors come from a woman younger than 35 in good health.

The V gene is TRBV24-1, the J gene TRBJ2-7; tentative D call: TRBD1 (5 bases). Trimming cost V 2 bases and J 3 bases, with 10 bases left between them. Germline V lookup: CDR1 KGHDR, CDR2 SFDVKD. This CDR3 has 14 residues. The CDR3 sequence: CATSDSDKYYEQYF. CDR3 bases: TGTGCCACCAGTGATTCGGACAAATACTACGAGCAGTACTTC.

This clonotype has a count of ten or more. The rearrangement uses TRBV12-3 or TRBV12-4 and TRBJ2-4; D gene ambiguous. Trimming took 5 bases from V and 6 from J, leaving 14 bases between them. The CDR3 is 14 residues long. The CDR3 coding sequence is TGTGCCAGCAGTCCGTTCGGAAGAGGAAACATTCAGTACTTC. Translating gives CASSPFGRGNIQYF.

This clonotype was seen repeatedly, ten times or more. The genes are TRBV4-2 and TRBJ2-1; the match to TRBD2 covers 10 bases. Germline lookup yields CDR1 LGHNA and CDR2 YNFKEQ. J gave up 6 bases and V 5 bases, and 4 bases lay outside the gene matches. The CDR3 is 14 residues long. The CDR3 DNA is TGTGCCAGCAGCGAGGCTAGCGGGGGCAATGAGCAGTTCTTC. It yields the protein CASSEASGGNEQFF.

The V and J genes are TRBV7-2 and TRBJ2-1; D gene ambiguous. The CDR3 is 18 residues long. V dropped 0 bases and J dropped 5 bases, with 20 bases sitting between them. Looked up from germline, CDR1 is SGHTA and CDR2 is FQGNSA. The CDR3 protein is CASSLALPNPQRDNEQFF. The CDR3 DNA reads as TGTGCCAGCAGCTTAGCGCTGCCAAACCCCCAAAGGGACAATGAGCAGTTCTTC.

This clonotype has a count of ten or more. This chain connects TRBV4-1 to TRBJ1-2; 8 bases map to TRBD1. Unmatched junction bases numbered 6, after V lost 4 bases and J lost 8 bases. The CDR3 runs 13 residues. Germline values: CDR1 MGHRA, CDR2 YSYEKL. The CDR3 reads CASSLLGDRGYTF. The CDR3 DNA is TGCGCCAGCAGCCTACTGGGGGACAGGGGCTACACCTTC.

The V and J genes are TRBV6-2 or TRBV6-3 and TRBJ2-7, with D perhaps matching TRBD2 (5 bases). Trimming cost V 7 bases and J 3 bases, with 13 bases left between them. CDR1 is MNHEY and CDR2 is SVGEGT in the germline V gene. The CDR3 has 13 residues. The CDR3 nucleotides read TGTGCCAGCAACCTAGCCCAGCACTACGAGCAGTACTTC. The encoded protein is CASNLAQHYEQYF.

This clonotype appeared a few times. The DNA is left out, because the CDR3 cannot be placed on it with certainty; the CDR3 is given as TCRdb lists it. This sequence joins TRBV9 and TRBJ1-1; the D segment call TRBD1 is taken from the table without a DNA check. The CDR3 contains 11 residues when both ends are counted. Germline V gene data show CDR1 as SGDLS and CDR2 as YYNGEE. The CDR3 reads CASSVATGSLF.

The DNA for the CDR3 is TGTGCCAGCAGTTACACAGGGGGCTTGGTAACTAATGAAAAACTGTTTTTT. It is translated as CASSYTGGLVTNEKLFF. V and J are TRBV6-5 and TRBJ1-4, with 9 bases aligning to TRBD1. The ends lost 2 bases at V and 1 base at J; junction bases unmatched: 5. CDR3 size: 17 residues. CDR1 MNHEY and CDR2 SVGAGI come from the germline V gene.

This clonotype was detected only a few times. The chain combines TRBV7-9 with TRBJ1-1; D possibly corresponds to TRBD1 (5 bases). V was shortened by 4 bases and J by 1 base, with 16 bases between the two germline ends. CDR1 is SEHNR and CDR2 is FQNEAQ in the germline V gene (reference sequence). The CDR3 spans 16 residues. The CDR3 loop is CASSSHPRDENTEAFF. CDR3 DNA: TGTGCCAGCAGCTCCCACCCCAGGGATGAGAACACTGAAGCTTTCTTT. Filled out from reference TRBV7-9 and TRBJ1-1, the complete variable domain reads DTGVSQNPRHKITKRGQNVTFRCDPISEHNRLYWYRQTLGQGPEFLTYFQNEAQLEKSRLLSDRFSAERPKGSFSTLEIQRTEQGDSAMYLCASSSHPRDENTEAFFGQGTRLTVV.

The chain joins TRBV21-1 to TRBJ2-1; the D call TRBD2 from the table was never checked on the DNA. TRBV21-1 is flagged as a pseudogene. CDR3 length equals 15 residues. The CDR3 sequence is CASSKTAGGPDEQFF. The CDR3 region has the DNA TGTGCCAGCAGCAAAACAGCGGGGGGGCCCGATGAGCAGTTCTTC.

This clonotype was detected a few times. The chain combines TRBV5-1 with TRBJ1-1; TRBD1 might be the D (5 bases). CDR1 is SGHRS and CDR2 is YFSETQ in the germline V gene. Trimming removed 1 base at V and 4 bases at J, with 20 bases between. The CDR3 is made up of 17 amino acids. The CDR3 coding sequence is TGCGCCAGCAGCTTGTATTTGATGGGGGTAAAGGGCACTGAAGCTTTCTTT. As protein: CASSLYLMGVKGTEAFF.

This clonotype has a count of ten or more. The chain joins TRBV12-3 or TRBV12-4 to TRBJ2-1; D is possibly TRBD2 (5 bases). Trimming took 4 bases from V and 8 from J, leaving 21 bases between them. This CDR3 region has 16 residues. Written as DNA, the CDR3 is TGTGCCAGCAGTTCCACTCTCGTAGGACTTTTGGATGAGCAGTTCTTC. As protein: CASSSTLVGLLDEQFF.

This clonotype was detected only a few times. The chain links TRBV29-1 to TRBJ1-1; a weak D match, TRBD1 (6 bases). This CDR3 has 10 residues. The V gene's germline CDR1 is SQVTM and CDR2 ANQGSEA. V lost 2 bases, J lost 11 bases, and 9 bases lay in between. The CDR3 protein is CSVEQGMAFF. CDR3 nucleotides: TGCAGCGTTGAACAGGGGATGGCTTTCTTT.

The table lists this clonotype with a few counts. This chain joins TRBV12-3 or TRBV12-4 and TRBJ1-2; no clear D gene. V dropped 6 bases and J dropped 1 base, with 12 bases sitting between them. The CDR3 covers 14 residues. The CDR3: CASSTSEGNYGYTF. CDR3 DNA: TGTGCCAGCAGCACATCCGAGGGTAACTATGGCTACACCTTC.

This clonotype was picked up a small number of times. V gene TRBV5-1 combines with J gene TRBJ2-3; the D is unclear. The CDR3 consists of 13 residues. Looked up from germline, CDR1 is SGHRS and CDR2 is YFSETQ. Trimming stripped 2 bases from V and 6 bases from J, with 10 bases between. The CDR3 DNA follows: TGCGCCAGCAGCTTTCTGACCGGGGATACGCAGTATTTT. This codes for CASSFLTGDTQYF.

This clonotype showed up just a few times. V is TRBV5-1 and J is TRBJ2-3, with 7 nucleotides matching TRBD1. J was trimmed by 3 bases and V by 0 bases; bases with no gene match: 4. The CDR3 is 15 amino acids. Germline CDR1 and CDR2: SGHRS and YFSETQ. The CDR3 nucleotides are TGCGCCAGCAGCTTGGAGGGACAGATTACAGATACGCAGTATTTT. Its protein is CASSLEGQITDTQYF.

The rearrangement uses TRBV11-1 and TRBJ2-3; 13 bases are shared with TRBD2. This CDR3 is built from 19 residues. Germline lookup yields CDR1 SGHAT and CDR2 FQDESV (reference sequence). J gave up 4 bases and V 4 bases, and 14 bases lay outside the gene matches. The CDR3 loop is CASSSPYLTSGRSPDTQYF. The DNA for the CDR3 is TGTGCCAGCAGCTCACCATACTTGACTAGCGGGAGGTCCCCAGATACGCAGTATTTT.

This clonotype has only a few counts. The CDR3 protein is CASSATGTDEQYF. In DNA form, the CDR3 reads TGCGCCAGCAGTGCGACAGGTACCGACGAGCAGTACTTC. The gene calls are TRBV10-1 and TRBJ2-7; TRBD1 might be the D (6 bases). This CDR3 has 13 residues. Germline values: CDR1 WNHNN, CDR2 SYGVQD (reference sequence). Between the trimmed V and J ends, which lost 4 bases and 5 bases, there was a span of 12 bases.

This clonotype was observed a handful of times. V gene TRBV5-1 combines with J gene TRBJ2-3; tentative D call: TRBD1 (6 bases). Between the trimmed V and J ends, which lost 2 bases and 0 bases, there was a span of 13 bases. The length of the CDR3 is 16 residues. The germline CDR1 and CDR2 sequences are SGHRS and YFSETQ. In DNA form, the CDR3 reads TGCGCCAGCAGCTTCCCTCCGGACAGCAGCACAGATACGCAGTATTTT. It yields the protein CASSFPPDSSTDTQYF.

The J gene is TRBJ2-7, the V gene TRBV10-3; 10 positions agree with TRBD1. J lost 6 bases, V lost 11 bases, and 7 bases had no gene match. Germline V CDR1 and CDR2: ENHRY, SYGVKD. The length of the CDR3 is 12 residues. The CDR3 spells CASGQGDFEQYF. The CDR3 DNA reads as TGTGCCTCCGGACAGGGGGATTTCGAGCAGTACTTC.

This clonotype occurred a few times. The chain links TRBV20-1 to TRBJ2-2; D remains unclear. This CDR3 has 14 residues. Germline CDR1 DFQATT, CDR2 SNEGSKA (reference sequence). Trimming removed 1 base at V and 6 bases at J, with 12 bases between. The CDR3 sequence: CSARGRSTAGELFF. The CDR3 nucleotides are TGCAGTGCTAGAGGTCGATCTACCGCCGGGGAGCTGTTTTTT.

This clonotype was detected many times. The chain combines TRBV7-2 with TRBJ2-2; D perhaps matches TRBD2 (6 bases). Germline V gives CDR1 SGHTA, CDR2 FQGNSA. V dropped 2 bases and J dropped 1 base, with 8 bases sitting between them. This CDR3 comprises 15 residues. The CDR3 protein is CASSLRDLNTGELFF. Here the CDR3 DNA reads TGTGCCAGCAGCTTAAGGGACTTGAACACCGGGGAGCTGTTTTTT. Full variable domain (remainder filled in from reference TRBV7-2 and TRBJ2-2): GAGVSQSPSNKVTEKGKDVELRCDPISGHTALYWYRQSLGQGLEFLIYFQGNSAPDKSGLPSDRFSAERTGGSVSTLTIQRTQQEDSAVYLCASSLRDLNTGELFFGEGSRLTVL.

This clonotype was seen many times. The CDR3 DNA reads TGTGCCAGCAGCTTAGACGCGGGGGGGCTGGCTGAGCAGTTCTTC. Amino acids: CASSLDAGGLAEQFF. V gene TRBV7-2 combines with J gene TRBJ2-1, with 9 bases fitting TRBD2. CDR1 is SGHTA, CDR2 FQGNSA, per germline. Trimming at V came to 1 base and at J to 9 bases, leaving 7 bases not matched to a gene. There are 15 residues in the CDR3.

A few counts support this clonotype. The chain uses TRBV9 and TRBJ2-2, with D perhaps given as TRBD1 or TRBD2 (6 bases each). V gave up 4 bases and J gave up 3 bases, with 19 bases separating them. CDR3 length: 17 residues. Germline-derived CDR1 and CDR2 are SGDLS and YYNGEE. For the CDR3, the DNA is TGTGCCAGCAGCACCCCCTGGGGGGCGGGTGACACCGGGGAGCTGTTTTTT. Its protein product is CASSTPWGAGDTGELFF.

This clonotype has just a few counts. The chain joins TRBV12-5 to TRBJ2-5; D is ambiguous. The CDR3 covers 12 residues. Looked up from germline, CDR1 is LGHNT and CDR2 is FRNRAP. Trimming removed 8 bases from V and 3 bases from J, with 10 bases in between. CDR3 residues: CASTGDEETQYF. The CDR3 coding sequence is TGTGCTAGTACTGGGGATGAAGAGACCCAGTACTTC.

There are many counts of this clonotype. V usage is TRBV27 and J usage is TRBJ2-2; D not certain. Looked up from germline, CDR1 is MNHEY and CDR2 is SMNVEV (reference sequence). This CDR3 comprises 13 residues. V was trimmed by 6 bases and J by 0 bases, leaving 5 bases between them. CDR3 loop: CASSPANTGELFF. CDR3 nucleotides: TGTGCCAGCAGCCCAGCGAACACCGGGGAGCTGTTTTTT.

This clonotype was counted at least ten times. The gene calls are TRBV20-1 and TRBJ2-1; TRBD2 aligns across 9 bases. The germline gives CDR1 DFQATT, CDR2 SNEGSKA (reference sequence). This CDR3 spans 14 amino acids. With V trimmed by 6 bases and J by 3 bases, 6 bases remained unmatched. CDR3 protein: CSATTSGDYNEQFF. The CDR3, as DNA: TGCAGTGCCACGACTAGCGGAGACTACAATGAGCAGTTCTTC.

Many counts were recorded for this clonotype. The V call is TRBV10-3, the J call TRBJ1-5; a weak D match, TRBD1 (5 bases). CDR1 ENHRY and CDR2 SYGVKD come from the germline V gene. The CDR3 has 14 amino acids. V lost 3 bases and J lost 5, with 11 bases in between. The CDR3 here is CAISEWQGDQPQHF. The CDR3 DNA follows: TGTGCCATCAGTGAATGGCAGGGAGATCAGCCCCAGCATTTT.

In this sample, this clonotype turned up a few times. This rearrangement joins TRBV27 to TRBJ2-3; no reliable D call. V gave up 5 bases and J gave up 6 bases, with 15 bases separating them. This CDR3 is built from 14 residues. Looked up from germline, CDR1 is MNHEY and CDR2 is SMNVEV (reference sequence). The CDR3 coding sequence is TGTGCCAGCAGTCCCCGGAGATTGGATGATACGCAGTATTTT. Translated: CASSPRRLDDTQYF.

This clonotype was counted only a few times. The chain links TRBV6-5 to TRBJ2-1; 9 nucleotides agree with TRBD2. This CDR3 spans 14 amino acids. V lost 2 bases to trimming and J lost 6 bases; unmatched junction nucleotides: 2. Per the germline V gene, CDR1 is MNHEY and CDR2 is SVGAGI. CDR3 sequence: CASSYGTSSNEQFF. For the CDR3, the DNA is TGTGCCAGCAGTTACGGGACTAGCAGCAATGAGCAGTTCTTC.

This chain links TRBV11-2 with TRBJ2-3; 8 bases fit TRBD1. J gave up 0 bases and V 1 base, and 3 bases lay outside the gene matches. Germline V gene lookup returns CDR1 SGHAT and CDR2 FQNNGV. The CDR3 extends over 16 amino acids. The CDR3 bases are TGTGCCAGCAGCTTAGGGACAGGGTTTAGCACAGATACGCAGTATTTT. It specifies CASSLGTGFSTDTQYF.

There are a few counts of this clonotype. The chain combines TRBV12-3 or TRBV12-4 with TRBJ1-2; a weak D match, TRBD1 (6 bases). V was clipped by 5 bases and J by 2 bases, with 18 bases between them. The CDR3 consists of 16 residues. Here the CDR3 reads CASSPGTLNPNYGYTF. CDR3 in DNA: TGTGCCAGCAGTCCCGGGACACTCAACCCCAACTATGGCTACACCTTC.